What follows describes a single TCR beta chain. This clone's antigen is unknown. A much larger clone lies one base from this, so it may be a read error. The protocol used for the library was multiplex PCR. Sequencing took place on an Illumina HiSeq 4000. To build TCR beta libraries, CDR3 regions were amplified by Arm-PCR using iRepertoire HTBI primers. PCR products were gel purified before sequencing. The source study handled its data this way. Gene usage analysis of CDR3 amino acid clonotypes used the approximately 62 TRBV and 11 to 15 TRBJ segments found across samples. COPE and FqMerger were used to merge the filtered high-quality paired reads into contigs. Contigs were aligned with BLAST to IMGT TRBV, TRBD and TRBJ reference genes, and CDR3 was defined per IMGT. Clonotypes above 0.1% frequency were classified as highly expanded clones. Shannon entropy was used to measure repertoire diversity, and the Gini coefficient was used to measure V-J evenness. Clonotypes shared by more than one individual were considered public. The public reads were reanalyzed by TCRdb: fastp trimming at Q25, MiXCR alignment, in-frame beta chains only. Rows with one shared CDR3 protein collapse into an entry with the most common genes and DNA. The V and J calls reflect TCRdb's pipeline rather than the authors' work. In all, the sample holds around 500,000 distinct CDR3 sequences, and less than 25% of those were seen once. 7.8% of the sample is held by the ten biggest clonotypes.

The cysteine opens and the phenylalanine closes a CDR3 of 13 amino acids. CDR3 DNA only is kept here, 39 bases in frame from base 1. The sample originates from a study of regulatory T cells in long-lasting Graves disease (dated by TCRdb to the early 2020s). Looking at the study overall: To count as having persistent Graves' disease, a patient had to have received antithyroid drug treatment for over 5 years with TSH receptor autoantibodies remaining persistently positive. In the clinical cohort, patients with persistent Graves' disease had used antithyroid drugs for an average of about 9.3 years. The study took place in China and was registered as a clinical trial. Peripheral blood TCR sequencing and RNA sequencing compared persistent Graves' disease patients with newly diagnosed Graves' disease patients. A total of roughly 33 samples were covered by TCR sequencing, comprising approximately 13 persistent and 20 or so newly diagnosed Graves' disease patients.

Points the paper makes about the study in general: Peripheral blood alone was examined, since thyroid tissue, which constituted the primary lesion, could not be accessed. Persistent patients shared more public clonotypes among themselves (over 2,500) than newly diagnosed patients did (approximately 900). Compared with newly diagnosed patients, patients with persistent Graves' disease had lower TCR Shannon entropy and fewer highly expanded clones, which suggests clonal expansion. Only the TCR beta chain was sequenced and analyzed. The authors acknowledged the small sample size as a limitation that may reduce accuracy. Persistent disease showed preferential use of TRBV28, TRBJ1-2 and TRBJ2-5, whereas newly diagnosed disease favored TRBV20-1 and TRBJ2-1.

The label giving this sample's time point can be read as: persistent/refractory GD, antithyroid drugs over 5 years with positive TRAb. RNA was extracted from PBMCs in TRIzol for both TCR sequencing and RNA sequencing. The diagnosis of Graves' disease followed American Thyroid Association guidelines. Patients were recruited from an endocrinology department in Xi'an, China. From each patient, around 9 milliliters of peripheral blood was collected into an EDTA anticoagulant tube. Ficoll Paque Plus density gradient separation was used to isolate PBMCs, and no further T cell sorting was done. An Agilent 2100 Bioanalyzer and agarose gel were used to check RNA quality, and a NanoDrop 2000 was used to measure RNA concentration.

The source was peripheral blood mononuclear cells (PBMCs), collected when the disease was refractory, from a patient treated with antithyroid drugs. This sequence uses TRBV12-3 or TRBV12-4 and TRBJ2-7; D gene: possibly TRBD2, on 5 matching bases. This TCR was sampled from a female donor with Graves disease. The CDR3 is CAGSLEDYYEQYF. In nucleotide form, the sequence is TGTGCCGGCAGTTTAGAAGACTACTACGAGCAGTACTTC.